In this sample, the clone carrying this T cell receptor (beta chain) turned up once. The data were obtained in a study of blood T cell repertoires in COVID-19. Study in general: T cells, B-cell-depleted T cells, or PBMCs provided the cDNA or gDNA that served as material.

Produced via immunoSEQ multiplex PCR; TCRdb's table is partial and in-frame only. The repertoire holds 120,000 or so clones, with around nine tenths as singletons. The source is an elderly woman with acute or convalescent COVID-19. Material: peripheral blood.

The CDR3 coding sequence is TGTGCCAGCAGCGCCCAGGGGGGCACCGGGGAGCTGTTTTTT. Protein: CASSAQGGTGELFF. The chain recombines TRBV9 with TRBJ2-2, with D maybe TRBD1 (7 bases). From germline, CDR1 is SGDLS and CDR2 YYNGEE. The ends were cut back, 3 bases at V and 4 bases at J, with 10 bases in the middle. This CDR3 region has 14 residues.